The 7 T cell receptor beta chains given below trace back to one sample, sequenced in a study of T cells in Graves' hyperthyroidism and ophthalmopathy. RNA transcripts served as the template for amplifying TCR beta CDR3 regions. The HTBI set primed first-round TCR CDR3 RT-PCR. TCRdb processed the multiplex PCR reads anew with MiXCR; each CDR3 protein has one entry. The sample consists of hundreds of thousands of distinct CDR3 sequences, around 20% of them appearing once. The sequencing sample was made of blood. Every receptor here comes from a man aged 30-40 years with Graves' ophthalmopathy.

Only a few counts were recorded for this clonotype. The CDR3 spells CATSRERGIGYTF. The CDR3 DNA reads TGTGCCACCAGCAGAGAGAGAGGGATCGGCTACACCTTC. This chain joins TRBV15 and TRBJ1-2, with D unresolved. This CDR3 has 13 amino acids. Between the trimmed V and J ends, which lost 0 bases and 8 bases, there was a span of 10 bases. CDR1 LNHNV and CDR2 YYDKDF come from the germline V gene (reference sequence).

This clonotype has a handful of counts. The chain is built from TRBV7-2 and TRBJ1-1; D remains ambiguous. CDR1 SGHTA and CDR2 FQGNSA come from the germline V gene. V lost 1 base, J lost 1 base, and 7 bases lay in between. The CDR3 consists of 14 residues. The CDR3 DNA follows: TGTGCCAGCAGCTTAGAGAAGCAGAACACTGAAGCTTTCTTT. Protein sequence: CASSLEKQNTEAFF.

The J gene is TRBJ2-2, the V gene TRBV7-9, with D possibly matching TRBD2 (6 bases). This CDR3 region has 16 residues. V lost 5 bases, J lost 6 bases, and 19 bases lay in between. Per the germline V gene, CDR1 is SEHNR and CDR2 is FQNEAQ (reference sequence). CDR3 in DNA: TGTGCCAGCAGCATTAGCGGTCCTCGACGGGCCGGGGAGCTGTTTTTT. Translation: CASSISGPRRAGELFF. The entire variable domain, with the rest obtained from reference TRBV7-9 and TRBJ2-2, is as follows: DTGVSQNPRHKITKRGQNVTFRCDPISEHNRLYWYRQTLGQGPEFLTYFQNEAQLEKSRLLSDRFSAERPKGSFSTLEIQRTEQGDSAMYLCASSISGPRRAGELFFGEGSRLTVL.

The chain links TRBV19 to TRBJ1-5; no clear D gene. The CDR3 has 16 residues. Trimming took off 5 bases at V and 1 base at J, with 15 bases between the two ends. In germline, CDR1 is LNHDA, CDR2 SQIVND (reference sequence). The CDR3 region is CASSLIHYQSNQPQHF. The CDR3 DNA is TGTGCCAGTAGTCTTATCCACTATCAAAGCAATCAGCCCCAGCATTTT. Full variable domain (rest looked up from reference TRBV19 and TRBJ1-5): DGGITQSPKYLFRKEGQNVTLSCEQNLNHDAMYWYRQDPGQGLRLIYYSQIVNDFQKGDIAEGYSVSREKKESFPLTVTSAQKNPTAFYLCASSLIHYQSNQPQHFGDGTRLSIL.

This clonotype was observed at least ten times. The rearrangement uses TRBV7-9 and TRBJ1-1; D may be TRBD1 (6 bases). This CDR3 has 15 residues. V dropped 5 bases and J dropped 8 bases, with 21 bases sitting between them. The V gene's germline CDR1 is SEHNR and CDR2 FQNEAQ (reference sequence). Written as DNA, the CDR3 is TGTGCCAGCAGCCCGCGGCTGGACAGCTACGGCGAAGCTTTCTTT. It codes for CASSPRLDSYGEAFF.

The chain recombines TRBV7-9 with TRBJ2-4, with a possible D match to TRBD2 (6 bases). The CDR3 runs 20 residues. Germline V gives CDR1 SEHNR, CDR2 FQNEAQ (reference sequence). Trimming removed 1 base at V and 1 base at J, with 23 bases between. This CDR3 is CASSLVMLEGPIPAKNIQYF. The CDR3 DNA follows: TGTGCCAGCAGCTTAGTGATGTTGGAGGGGCCCATACCTGCCAAAAACATTCAGTACTTC.

The chain combines TRBV27 with TRBJ2-3, with 9 bases identical to TRBD1. The germline V gene encodes CDR1 MNHEY and CDR2 SMNVEV (reference sequence). This CDR3 comprises 15 residues. V dropped 7 bases and J dropped 1; count of bases not matched to a gene: 6. CDR3 in amino acids: CASNAGQGGTDTQYF. The CDR3 region has the DNA TGTGCCAGCAACGCGGGACAGGGAGGCACAGATACGCAGTATTTT.